Each of the 13 T cell receptor beta chains below was sequenced from the same sample in a study of cytomegalovirus exposure and HLA in healthy donors. The PCR contained 60 Vbeta and 13 Jbeta primers. The data were produced by immunoSEQ multiplex PCR, yet TCRdb's version contains in-frame clones alone and is incomplete. This sample carries around 140,000 clones, over 70% of them seen once, and the ten largest clones take roughly 4.5%. The sample taken for sequencing was PBMCs. The source of these receptors is a man aged 35 to 55 in good health and CMV-seronegative.

The chain has TRBV18 and TRBJ1-6; D uncertain. CDR1 is KGHSH, CDR2 LQKENI, per germline. The CDR3 spans 14 residues. Trimming removed 2 bases from V and 13 bases from J, with 15 bases in between. This chain's CDR3 is CASSPSSQFPPLHF. The CDR3 nucleotides read TGTGCCAGCTCACCATCCAGTCAGTTTCCGCCCCTCCACTTT.

The V gene is TRBV5-1, the J gene TRBJ1-6, with a tentative D call TRBD1 (6 bases). Germline values: CDR1 SGHRS, CDR2 YFSETQ. The V and J ends lost 1 base and 4 bases respectively, with 9 bases between them. The CDR3 totals 15 residues. The CDR3 spells CASSLNREYNSPLHF. The CDR3 DNA reads as TGCGCCAGCAGCTTGAACAGGGAATATAATTCACCCCTCCACTTT.

The chain is built from TRBV15 and TRBJ1-2; 8 bases are shared with TRBD1. The V gene's germline CDR1 is LNHNV and CDR2 YYDKDF (reference sequence). The CDR3 runs to 16 residues. V lost 2 bases and J lost 4; bases outside the gene matches: 9. CDR3 in amino acids: CATSRLDRGRGYGYTF. DNA of the CDR3: TGTGCCACCAGCAGACTTGACAGGGGCCGGGGCTATGGCTACACCTTC.

This chain links TRBV5-4 with TRBJ2-5; 9 bases fit TRBD2. The CDR3 has 15 amino acids. The V gene end was trimmed by 3 bases and the J gene end by 2 bases; junction bases not matched to a gene: 5. The germline gives CDR1 SGHNT, CDR2 YYREEE (reference sequence). The CDR3 region is CASSSAGGRQETQYF. The DNA of the CDR3 is TGTGCCAGCAGCTCAGCGGGGGGACGACAAGAGACCCAGTACTTC.

The chain is built from TRBV7-6 and TRBJ1-4, with D possibly being TRBD1 (5 bases). The CDR3 extends over 16 amino acids. The germline CDR1 and CDR2 sequences are SGHVS and FNYEAQ. The ends were cut back, 5 bases at V and 4 bases at J, with 17 bases in the middle. The CDR3 spells CASSVYMTESNEKLFF. Here the CDR3 DNA reads TGTGCCAGCAGCGTATACATGACAGAGAGTAATGAAAAACTGTTTTTT.

This rearrangement joins TRBV5-6 to TRBJ2-2, with D uncertain. Trimming removed 1 base at V and 3 bases at J, with 7 bases between. The CDR3 runs 14 residues. Germline CDR1 SGHDT, CDR2 YYEEEE. The CDR3 DNA is TGTGCCAGCAGCTTGACACCCCACACCGGGGAGCTGTTTTTT. Amino acid sequence: CASSLTPHTGELFF.

The V gene is TRBV7-8, the J gene TRBJ1-4; D gene unclear. Trimming left V 2 bases short and J 1 base short, with 11 bases between. CDR1 is SGHVS and CDR2 is FQNEAQ in the germline V gene. The CDR3 is made up of 16 amino acids. The CDR3 reads CASSLMSSGTNEKLFF. CDR3 DNA: TGTGCCAGCAGCTTAATGTCTTCCGGAACTAATGAAAAACTGTTTTTT.

The V and J genes are TRBV5-1 and TRBJ2-7, with 14 bases lining up with TRBD2. Germline CDR1 is SGHRS and CDR2 is YFSETQ. This CDR3 region has 15 residues. V gave up 4 bases and J gave up 4 bases; unmatched junction bases: 4. CDR3 residues: CASSRGTSGGYEQYF. The CDR3, as DNA: TGCGCCAGCAGCCGCGGGACTAGCGGGGGATACGAGCAGTACTTC.

This clone occurred a few times. The rearrangement links TRBV15 to TRBJ2-2; TRBD1 matches at 7 bases. CDR1 and CDR2 (germline): LNHNV, YYDKDF (reference sequence). V shed 0 bases, J shed 5 bases, and the junction held 6 bases outside the gene matches. The CDR3 extends over 16 amino acids. For the CDR3, the DNA is TGTGCCACCAGCAGAGACGAGGGGGCGAGAACCGGGGAGCTGTTTTTT. This gives the protein CATSRDEGARTGELFF.

The chain recombines TRBV5-1 with TRBJ1-1; TRBD1 agrees at 8 bases. The CDR3 length is 14 residues. CDR1 SGHRS and CDR2 YFSETQ come from the germline V gene. Trimming removed 4 bases from V and 0 bases from J; junction bases left unmatched: 2. The CDR3 DNA reads TGCGCCAGCAGCGCAGGGGGCATGAACACTGAAGCTTTCTTT. As protein: CASSAGGMNTEAFF.

The V call is TRBV18, the J call TRBJ2-1, with a possible D match to TRBD1 (6 bases). The CDR3 is 13 amino acids. Trimming pared 5 bases from V and 8 bases from J, leaving 13 bases between. Germline lookup yields CDR1 KGHSH and CDR2 LQKENI. The CDR3 DNA reads as TGTGCCAGCTCAATACAGGGCGGCGATGAGCAGTTCTTC. Its translation: CASSIQGGDEQFF.

In this sample, this clone turned up a few times. The chain employs TRBV7-3 and TRBJ1-2; maybe TRBD1 (5 bases). In germline, CDR1 is SGHTA, CDR2 FQGTGA. V was cut by 5 bases and J by 7 bases, with 23 bases left in between. The CDR3 has 16 residues. CDR3 sequence (DNA): TGTGCCAGCAGCCCGGGACTTCCCTGGACTGACGGTGGCTACACCTTC. Translated, it gives CASSPGLPWTDGGYTF. Drawing the rest from reference TRBV7-3 and TRBJ1-2, the complete variable domain is GAGVSQTPSNKVTEKGKYVELRCDPISGHTALYWYRQSLGQGPEFLIYFQGTGAADDSGLPNDRFFAVRPEGSVSTLKIQRTERGDSAVYLCASSPGLPWTDGGYTFGSGTRLTVV.

The chain employs TRBV5-8 and TRBJ2-7; tentatively, D is TRBD2 (5 bases). This CDR3 region has 13 residues. With 0 bases removed from V and 4 bases from J, the gap between germline ends came to 8 bases. CDR1 and CDR2 from the germline V gene are SGHTS and YDEGEE. The CDR3 region is CASSLGTVYEQYF. The CDR3 nucleotides read TGTGCCAGCAGCTTGGGGACTGTTTACGAGCAGTACTTC.